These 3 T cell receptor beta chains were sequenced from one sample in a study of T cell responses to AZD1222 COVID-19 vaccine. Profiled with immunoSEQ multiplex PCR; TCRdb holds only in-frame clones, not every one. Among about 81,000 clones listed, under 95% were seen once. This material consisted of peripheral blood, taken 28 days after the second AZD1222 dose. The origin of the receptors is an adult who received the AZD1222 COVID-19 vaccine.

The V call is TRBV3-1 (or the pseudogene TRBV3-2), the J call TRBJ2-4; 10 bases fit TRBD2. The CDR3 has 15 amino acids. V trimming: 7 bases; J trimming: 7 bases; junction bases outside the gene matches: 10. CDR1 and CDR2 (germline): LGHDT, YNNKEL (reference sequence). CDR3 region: CASTPQRGGRNIQYF. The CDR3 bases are TGTGCCAGCACCCCCCAGCGGGGGGGCCGCAACATTCAGTACTTC.

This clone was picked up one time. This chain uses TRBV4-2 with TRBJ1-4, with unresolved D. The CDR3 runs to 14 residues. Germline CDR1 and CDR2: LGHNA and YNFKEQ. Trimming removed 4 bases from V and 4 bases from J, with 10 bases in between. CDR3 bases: TGTGCCAGCAGCCTCCGGCGGGATAATGAAAAACTGTTTTTT. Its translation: CASSLRRDNEKLFF.

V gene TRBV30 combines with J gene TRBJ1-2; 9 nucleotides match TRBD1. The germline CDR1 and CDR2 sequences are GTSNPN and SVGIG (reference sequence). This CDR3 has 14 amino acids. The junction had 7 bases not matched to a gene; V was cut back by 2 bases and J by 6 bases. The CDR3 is CAWSQHRGHDGYTF. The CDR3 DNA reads TGTGCCTGGAGTCAACACAGGGGGCACGATGGCTACACCTTC.